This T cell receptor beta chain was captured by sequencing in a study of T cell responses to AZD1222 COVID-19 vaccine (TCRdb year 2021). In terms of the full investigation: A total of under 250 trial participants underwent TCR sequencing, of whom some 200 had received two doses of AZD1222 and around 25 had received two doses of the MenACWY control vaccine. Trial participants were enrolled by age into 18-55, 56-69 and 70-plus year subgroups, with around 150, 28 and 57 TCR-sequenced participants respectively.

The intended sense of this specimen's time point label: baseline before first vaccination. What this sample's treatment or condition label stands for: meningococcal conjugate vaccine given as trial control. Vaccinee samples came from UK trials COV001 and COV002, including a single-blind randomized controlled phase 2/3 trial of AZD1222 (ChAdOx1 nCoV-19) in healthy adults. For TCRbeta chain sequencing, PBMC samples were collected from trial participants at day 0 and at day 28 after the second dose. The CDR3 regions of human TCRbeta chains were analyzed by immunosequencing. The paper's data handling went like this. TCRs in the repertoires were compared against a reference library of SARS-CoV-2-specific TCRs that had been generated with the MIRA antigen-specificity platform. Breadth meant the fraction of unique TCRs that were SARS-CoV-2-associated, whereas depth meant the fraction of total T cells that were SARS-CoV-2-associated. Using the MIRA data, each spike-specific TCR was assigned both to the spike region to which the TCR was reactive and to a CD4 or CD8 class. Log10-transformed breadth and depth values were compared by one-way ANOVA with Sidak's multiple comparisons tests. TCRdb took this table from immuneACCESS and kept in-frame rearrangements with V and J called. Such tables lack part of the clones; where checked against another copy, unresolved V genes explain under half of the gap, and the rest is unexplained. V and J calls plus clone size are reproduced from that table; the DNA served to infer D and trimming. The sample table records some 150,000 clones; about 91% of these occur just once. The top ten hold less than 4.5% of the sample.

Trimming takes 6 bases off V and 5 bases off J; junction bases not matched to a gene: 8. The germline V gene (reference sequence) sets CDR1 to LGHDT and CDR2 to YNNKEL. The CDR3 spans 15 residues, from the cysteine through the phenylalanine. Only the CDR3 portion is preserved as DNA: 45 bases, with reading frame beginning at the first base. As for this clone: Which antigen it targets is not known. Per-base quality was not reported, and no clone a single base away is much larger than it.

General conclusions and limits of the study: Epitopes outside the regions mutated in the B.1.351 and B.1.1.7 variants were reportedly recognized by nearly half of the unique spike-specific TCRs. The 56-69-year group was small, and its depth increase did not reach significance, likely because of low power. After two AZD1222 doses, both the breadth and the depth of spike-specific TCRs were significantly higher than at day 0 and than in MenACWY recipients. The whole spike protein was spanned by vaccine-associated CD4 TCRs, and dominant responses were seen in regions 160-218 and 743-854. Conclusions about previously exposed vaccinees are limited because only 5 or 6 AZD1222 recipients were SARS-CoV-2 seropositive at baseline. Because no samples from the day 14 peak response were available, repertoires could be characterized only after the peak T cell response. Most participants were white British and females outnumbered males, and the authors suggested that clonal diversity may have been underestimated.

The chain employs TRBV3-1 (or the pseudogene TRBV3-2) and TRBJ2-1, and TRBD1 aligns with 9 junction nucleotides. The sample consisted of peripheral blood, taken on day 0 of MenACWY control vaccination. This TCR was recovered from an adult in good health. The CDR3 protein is CASRPGQGDHNEQFF. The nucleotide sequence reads TGTGCCAGCAGACCGGGACAGGGCGACCACAATGAGCAGTTCTTC.